Given below is one T cell receptor (beta chain) in context. Here immunoSEQ multiplex PCR was the method, and the copy in TCRdb shows in-frame clones only, minus some. The sample shows about 150,000 clones, approximately 73% of them seen only once. This sample was taken from a study of blood T cell repertoires in COVID-19. The source of this sequence is a man in his fifties or sixties with acute or convalescent COVID-19. Sequenced: peripheral blood.

The CDR3 DNA is TGTGCCACCAGCAGAGAGGGAGGGGAGCAGTTCTTC. As protein: CATSREGGEQFF. The rearrangement uses TRBV15 and TRBJ2-1, with 7 bases fitting TRBD2. This CDR3 spans 12 amino acids. The V gene end was trimmed by 0 bases and the J gene end by 10 bases; junction bases not matched to a gene: 0. Germline values: CDR1 LNHNV, CDR2 YYDKDF (reference sequence).